This TCR beta chain was documented in a study of liver allograft versus peripheral blood T cells. Study information: T cell receptor repertoires in transplanted livers were compared with those in recipients' peripheral blood.

Trimming cost V 6 bases and J 5 bases, with 13 bases left between them. Germline V gene sequence: CDR1 LNHDA, CDR2 SQIVND (reference sequence). The CDR3 length is 13 residues. TCRdb passed the reads through MiXCR, listing each CDR3 protein once. The data hold 6,500 to 9,000 distinct CDR3 sequences, with around 19% observed a single time. This clonotype is classed as medium-sized. The sequence derives from a human patient who had a liver transplant. Some T cells may be the graft donor's. The chain couples TRBV19 to TRBJ1-1; D gene ambiguous. The CDR3 DNA follows: TGTGCCAGTAGAAGGGAAGTGAGGACTGAAGCTTTCTTT. Amino acids: CASRREVRTEAFF.